This T cell receptor (beta chain) appears in the sequencing data of a study of patients and donors after allogeneic stem cell transplantation. TCRdb redid the calling of the RT-PCR reads with MiXCR, one entry per CDR3 protein. The data contain roughly 940,000 distinct CDR3 sequences, approximately 18% of them singletons. The clonotype originates from a human donor who was either an allogeneic HSCT recipient or a stem cell or donor lymphocyte infusion donor (not recorded which). It is not recorded whose cells these are; they may come from a transplant donor. Specimen: blood, either unsorted or a sorted T cell fraction (not recorded which).

Here the CDR3 DNA reads TGTGCCAGCAGCCGATCCCAGAGAGAAGCTTTCTTT. Translating it yields CASSRSQREAFF. This rearrangement joins TRBV6-5 to TRBJ1-1; D remains unclear. The germline V gene encodes CDR1 MNHEY and CDR2 SVGAGI. Trimming took off 6 bases at V and 8 bases at J, with 13 bases between the two ends. The CDR3 extends over 12 amino acids.